This paragraph reports one TCR beta chain. What it recognizes is unknown. This sample stems from a study of cytomegalovirus exposure and HLA in healthy donors. General study results and limits: A later analysis by the authors found several of the most significant clusters apparently linked to common viral pathogens. Reportedly, a later analysis found an Asian-associated ancestry cluster had fewer N-insertions than the roughly 700-donor mean. Sequence variants that were highly shared formed a cluster that was likely a sequencing artifact.

Primers for the PCR totalled 60 Vbeta and 13 Jbeta. The method was immunoSEQ multiplex PCR; TCRdb's version includes in-frame clones alone and lacks a portion of them. The table has fewer than 200,000 clones, about 88% seen once. The ends were cut back, 5 bases at V and 4 bases at J, with 12 bases in the middle. Germline V gene lookup returns CDR1 SEHNR and CDR2 FQNEAQ (reference sequence). This CDR3 has 14 amino acids. This sequence joins TRBV7-9 and TRBJ2-1, with D unresolved. The source of this sequence is a man between 18 and 35 years old in good health and CMV-seropositive. The sample consisted of PBMCs. CDR3 nucleotides: TGTGCCAGCAGCCCTGCCGAGGTTTACAATGAGCAGTTCTTC. Protein product: CASSPAEVYNEQFF.